This TCR beta chain was captured by sequencing in a study of shared clonotypes between healthy human individuals. The wider study: Three CD4 naive, three CD4 memory, two CD8 naive and one CD8 memory plate were used per donor.

There are 14 residues in the CDR3. V lost 1 base to trimming and J lost 7 bases, with 11 bases between them. CDR1 SGHTA and CDR2 FQGNSA come from the germline V gene. This clone was observed a few times. Its antigen remains unidentified. Whole-study findings and limits: Around 5.4% of naive CD4 clonotypes were common to four donors. What naive subsets generally showed was a larger estimated richness than memory subsets showed. Inspection by rarefaction showed sorted-subset sequencing to be incomplete despite large depth.

The repertoire was sequenced with immunoSEQ multiplex PCR; TCRdb's copy has only in-frame clones and lacks some. The sample records over a million clones, around 76% being singletons. Sample: memory CD4+ T cells sorted from blood. Subset defined: CD45RA-negative fraction. The clonotype originates from a man aged 18 to 29 in good health. V gene TRBV7-2 combines with J gene TRBJ2-1; possibly TRBD1 for D (5 bases). The CDR3 loop is CASSLGTSGNEQFF. Here the CDR3 DNA reads TGTGCCAGCAGCTTAGGGACATCAGGTAATGAGCAGTTCTTC.